A selection of T cell receptor beta chains follows, all from one sample in a study of T-cell reconstitution after alpha-beta-depleted transplantation in children. MiXCR, run by TCRdb on the PCR reads, gives a single entry per CDR3 protein. The repertoire holds 450,000 to 600,000 distinct CDR3 sequences, with 10% to 15% as singletons. The sequences come from PBMCs, mostly from graft donor cells, collected 360 days after TCRalphabeta/CD19-depleted stem cell transplant. The receptors originated from a male patient between 5 and 17 years old who had a stem cell transplant for acute myeloid leukemia, so the T cells may come from the graft donor. CDR3s include the opening cysteine and the closing phenylalanine or tryptophan. D genes are given only for firm matches. The size of a clone is reported for some rows only, either as once, few or many, or as a class for expanded clones.

d_gene: .
abundance: many
j_gene: TRBJ2-7
v_gene: TRBV14
CDR3nt: TGTGCCAGCAGCCACCGGACCCCCTACGAGCAGTACTTC
CDR3aa: CASSHRTPYEQYF

d_gene: TRBD2
abundance: .
j_gene: TRBJ2-5
v_gene: TRBV20-1
CDR3nt: TGCAGTGCCGCCCGACTAGCGGGAGGAGAGACCCAGTACTTC
CDR3aa: CSAARLAGGETQYF

d_gene: .
abundance: .
j_gene: TRBJ2-3
v_gene: TRBV18
CDR3nt: TGTGCCAGCTCACCAGGGGTAACTCCTAGCACAGATACGCAGTATTTT
CDR3aa: CASSPGVTPSTDTQYF

d_gene: .
abundance: few
j_gene: TRBJ2-5
v_gene: TRBV12-3/TRBV12-4
CDR3nt: TGTGCCAGCAGTTTAATAGACTTTCAAGAGACCCAGTACTTC
CDR3aa: CASSLIDFQETQYF

d_gene: TRBD1
abundance: .
j_gene: TRBJ1-4
v_gene: TRBV19
CDR3nt: TGTGCCAGTACCCCGGCAGGGGGTATGACTGCAACTAATGAAAAACTGTTTTTT
CDR3aa: CASTPAGGMTATNEKLFF

d_gene: TRBD2
abundance: .
j_gene: TRBJ2-3
v_gene: TRBV20-1
CDR3nt: TGCTGTGCTGACAAGTTCAGCGGGAGGGCCCAGACAGATACGCAGTATTTT
CDR3aa: CCADKFSGRAQTDTQYF

d_gene: .
abundance: .
j_gene: TRBJ1-2
v_gene: TRBV6-1
CDR3nt: TGTGCCAGCAGTGAACTCGGGTCCGACCGTACCCTCTATGGCTACACCTTC
CDR3aa: CASSELGSDRTLYGYTF

d_gene: .
abundance: few
j_gene: TRBJ2-5
v_gene: TRBV3-1
CDR3nt: TGTGCCAGCAGCCAAGATCTCGCGGGACCGAGGGCCCAGTACTTC
CDR3aa: CASSQDLAGPRAQYF

d_gene: TRBD2
abundance: .
j_gene: TRBJ2-1
v_gene: TRBV6-4
CDR3nt: TGTGCCAGCAGTAGACTAGCGGGAGGGGACCCGCCTTACAATGAGCAGTTCTTC
CDR3aa: CASSRLAGGDPPYNEQFF

d_gene: .
abundance: .
j_gene: TRBJ1-1
v_gene: TRBV6-2/TRBV6-3
CDR3nt: TGTGCCAGCAGGAGGGTGTGGGCTGAAGCTTTCTTT
CDR3aa: CASRRVWAEAFF

d_gene: .
abundance: few
j_gene: TRBJ2-5
v_gene: TRBV24-1
CDR3nt: TGTGCCACCAGTCCCGGCGGAACGGGACCCCTAGAGACCCAGTACTTC
CDR3aa: CATSPGGTGPLETQYF

d_gene: TRBD1
abundance: many
j_gene: TRBJ2-1
v_gene: TRBV7-3
CDR3nt: TGTGCCAGCAGCTTTATAAGTAGGGACAGGGGGCCCAATGAGCAGTTCTTC
CDR3aa: CASSFISRDRGPNEQFF

d_gene: TRBD2
abundance: .
j_gene: TRBJ2-2
v_gene: TRBV15
CDR3nt: TGTGCCACCAGCAAGACTAGCGGGAGGCTAGACACCGGGGAGCTGTTTTTT
CDR3aa: CATSKTSGRLDTGELFF

d_gene: TRBD1
abundance: .
j_gene: TRBJ2-3
v_gene: TRBV15
CDR3nt: TGTGCCACCAGCAAAGGACAGGGCACAGATACGCAGTATTTT
CDR3aa: CATSKGQGTDTQYF

d_gene: .
abundance: many
j_gene: TRBJ2-3
v_gene: TRBV6-1
CDR3nt: TGTGCCAGCAGTGAAGCGGGAGGAACAGATACGCAGTATTTT
CDR3aa: CASSEAGGTDTQYF

d_gene: TRBD2
abundance: .
j_gene: TRBJ2-3
v_gene: TRBV28
CDR3nt: TGTGCCAGCAGTTACTCCCGCGCGGGAGAAATCTATCGTTCTGGCACAGATACGCAGTATTTT
CDR3aa: CASSYSRAGEIYRSGTDTQYF

d_gene: .
abundance: .
j_gene: TRBJ1-1
v_gene: TRBV27
CDR3nt: TGTGCCAGCAGTTTTGGGAGGACCATGAACACTGAAGCTTTCTTT
CDR3aa: CASSFGRTMNTEAFF

d_gene: TRBD2
abundance: many
j_gene: TRBJ2-3
v_gene: TRBV20-1
CDR3nt: TGCAGTGGCCAACTAGCGGGAGGCCGACATTCAGATACGCAGTATTTT
CDR3aa: CSGQLAGGRHSDTQYF

d_gene: .
abundance: many
j_gene: TRBJ2-7
v_gene: TRBV7-2
CDR3nt: TGTGCCAGCAGCCCAAGATGGCGGCACGAGCAGTACTTC
CDR3aa: CASSPRWRHEQYF

d_gene: .
abundance: .
j_gene: TRBJ2-5
v_gene: TRBV6-2/TRBV6-3
CDR3nt: TGTGCCAGCAGTAAGACACTCTCTGAGGGGGAGACCCAGTACTTC
CDR3aa: CASSKTLSEGETQYF

d_gene: .
abundance: few
j_gene: TRBJ1-6
v_gene: TRBV12-3/TRBV12-4
CDR3nt: TGTGCCAGCAGTTTGACGGAGCATTCACCCCTCCACTTT
CDR3aa: CASSLTEHSPLHF

d_gene: TRBD2
abundance: .
j_gene: TRBJ2-1
v_gene: TRBV12-3/TRBV12-4
CDR3nt: TGTGCCAGCAGTTTCTATAGCGGGAGGCTGTACAATGAGCAGTTCTTC
CDR3aa: CASSFYSGRLYNEQFF

d_gene: .
abundance: many
j_gene: TRBJ2-3
v_gene: TRBV4-3
CDR3nt: TGCGCCAGCAGCCAAGATACCCGTCCCCGATCTAGCACAGATACGCAGTATTTT
CDR3aa: CASSQDTRPRSSTDTQYF

d_gene: TRBD1
abundance: .
j_gene: TRBJ2-3
v_gene: TRBV6-1
CDR3nt: TGTGCCAGCAGCAAAACAGGGGGCGCGGCGGGTGATACGCAGTATTTT
CDR3aa: CASSKTGGAAGDTQYF

d_gene: TRBD2
abundance: few
j_gene: TRBJ2-7
v_gene: TRBV6-1
CDR3nt: TGTGCCAGCACTACTAGCGGGCGCTCCTACGAGCAGTACTTC
CDR3aa: CASTTSGRSYEQYF

d_gene: .
abundance: .
j_gene: TRBJ2-1
v_gene: TRBV18
CDR3nt: TGTGCCAGCTCACCACTGTCTTACAATGAGCAGTTCTTC
CDR3aa: CASSPLSYNEQFF

d_gene: .
abundance: few
j_gene: TRBJ2-7
v_gene: TRBV15
CDR3nt: TGTGCCACCAGCAGAAGACAGGGAGGGTCCTACGAGCAGTACTTC
CDR3aa: CATSRRQGGSYEQYF

d_gene: .
abundance: .
j_gene: TRBJ2-5
v_gene: TRBV28
CDR3nt: TGTGCCAGCAGTTCCTGGGGGGGCGAAGAGACCCAGTACTTC
CDR3aa: CASSSWGGEETQYF

d_gene: TRBD2
abundance: many
j_gene: TRBJ2-1
v_gene: TRBV12-3/TRBV12-4
CDR3nt: TGTGCCAGCAGTTTAGATCGGACTAGCGGCTCCTACAATGAGCAGTTCTTC
CDR3aa: CASSLDRTSGSYNEQFF

d_gene: .
abundance: .
j_gene: TRBJ2-7
v_gene: TRBV9
CDR3nt: TGTGCCAGCAGCGTAGTGGGGTGCGAGCAGTACTTC
CDR3aa: CASSVVGCEQYF

d_gene: TRBD2
abundance: few
j_gene: TRBJ2-3
v_gene: TRBV12-3/TRBV12-4
CDR3nt: TGTGCCAGCAGCCTGCCGGGACTAGTGGCAGATACGCAGTATTTT
CDR3aa: CASSLPGLVADTQYF

d_gene: .
abundance: many
j_gene: TRBJ2-7
v_gene: TRBV4-3
CDR3nt: TGCGCCAGCAGCCAAACTAGAACCTACGAGCAGTACTTC
CDR3aa: CASSQTRTYEQYF

d_gene: TRBD1
abundance: .
j_gene: TRBJ1-6
v_gene: TRBV12-3/TRBV12-4
CDR3nt: TGTGCCAGCCAAACCTGGGACAGCTATAATTCACCCCTCCACTTT
CDR3aa: CASQTWDSYNSPLHF

d_gene: .
abundance: .
j_gene: TRBJ2-7
v_gene: TRBV2
CDR3nt: TGTGCCAGCAGTGAACAGAGAGGGGGCTACGAGCAGTACTTC
CDR3aa: CASSEQRGGYEQYF

d_gene: TRBD1
abundance: few
j_gene: TRBJ2-5
v_gene: TRBV23-1
CDR3nt: TGCGCCAGCAGTCCTACGGGACAGGAAGAGACCCAGTACTTC
CDR3aa: CASSPTGQEETQYF

d_gene: TRBD1
abundance: .
j_gene: TRBJ2-3
v_gene: TRBV5-1
CDR3nt: TGCGCCAGCTCCAACCCGGGACAGGGATTAGCCACAGATACGCAGTATTTT
CDR3aa: CASSNPGQGLATDTQYF

d_gene: .
abundance: .
j_gene: TRBJ2-7
v_gene: TRBV7-2
CDR3nt: TGTGCCAGCAGAAAAGGGGGGTACGAGCAGTACTTC
CDR3aa: CASRKGGYEQYF

d_gene: .
abundance: many
j_gene: TRBJ2-1
v_gene: TRBV6-5
CDR3nt: TGTGCCAGCAGGTCCTCAGGACGCAGGCAGGCAGGGAGTTTCAATGAGCAGTTCTTC
CDR3aa: CASRSSGRRQAGSFNEQFF

d_gene: .
abundance: .
j_gene: TRBJ2-2
v_gene: TRBV24-1
CDR3nt: TGTGCCACCAGTGATTTAGGGGAAAGGCCCGGGGAGCTGTTTTTT
CDR3aa: CATSDLGERPGELFF

d_gene: .
abundance: many
j_gene: TRBJ2-1
v_gene: TRBV4-2
CDR3nt: TGTGCCAGCAGCCAAGATCTGTGGGGAAATGAGCAGTTCTTC
CDR3aa: CASSQDLWGNEQFF

d_gene: .
abundance: .
j_gene: TRBJ2-7
v_gene: TRBV12-3/TRBV12-4
CDR3nt: TGTGCCAGCAGCTCCCGGGACGCCGTGTCCTACGAGCAGTACTTC
CDR3aa: CASSSRDAVSYEQYF

d_gene: .
abundance: few
j_gene: TRBJ1-1
v_gene: TRBV7-9
CDR3nt: TGTGCCAGCAGCTTAGTCCGGGCTTTCTTT
CDR3aa: CASSLVRAFF

d_gene: TRBD1
abundance: .
j_gene: TRBJ2-7
v_gene: TRBV7-3
CDR3nt: TGTGCCAGCAGCTTGTTTGGAGGACAGGGGCCCTACGAGCAGTACTTC
CDR3aa: CASSLFGGQGPYEQYF

d_gene: TRBD1
abundance: .
j_gene: TRBJ2-3
v_gene: TRBV27
CDR3nt: TGTGCCCTATCGGACAGGTCATTATTGGGGGATACGCAGTATTTT
CDR3aa: CALSDRSLLGDTQYF

d_gene: TRBD2
abundance: few
j_gene: TRBJ2-3
v_gene: TRBV29-1
CDR3nt: TGCAGCGTTAGCTTCCTAGCGGGAGGGTTT
CDR3aa: CSVSFLAGGF

d_gene: TRBD1
abundance: few
j_gene: TRBJ2-5
v_gene: TRBV7-9
CDR3nt: TGTGCCAGCAGCTTAGGCCGGGACAGGGGGCAAGAGACCCAGTACTTC
CDR3aa: CASSLGRDRGQETQYF